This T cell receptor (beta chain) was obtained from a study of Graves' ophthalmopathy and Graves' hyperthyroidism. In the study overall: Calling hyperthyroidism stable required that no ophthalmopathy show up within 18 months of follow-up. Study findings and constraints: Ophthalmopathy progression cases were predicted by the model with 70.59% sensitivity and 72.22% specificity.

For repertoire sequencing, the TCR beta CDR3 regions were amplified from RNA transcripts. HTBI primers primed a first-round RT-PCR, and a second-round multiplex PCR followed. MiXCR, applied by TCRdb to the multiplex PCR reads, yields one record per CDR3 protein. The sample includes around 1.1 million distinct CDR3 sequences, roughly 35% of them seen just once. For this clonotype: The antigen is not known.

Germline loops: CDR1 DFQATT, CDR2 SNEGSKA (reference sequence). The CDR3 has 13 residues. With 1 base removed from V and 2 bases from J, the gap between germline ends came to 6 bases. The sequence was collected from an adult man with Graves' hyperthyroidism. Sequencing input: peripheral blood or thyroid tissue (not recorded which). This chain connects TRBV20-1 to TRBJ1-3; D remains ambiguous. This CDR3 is CSARGQAGNTIYF. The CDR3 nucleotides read TGCAGTGCTAGAGGGCAGGCTGGAAACACCATATATTTT.